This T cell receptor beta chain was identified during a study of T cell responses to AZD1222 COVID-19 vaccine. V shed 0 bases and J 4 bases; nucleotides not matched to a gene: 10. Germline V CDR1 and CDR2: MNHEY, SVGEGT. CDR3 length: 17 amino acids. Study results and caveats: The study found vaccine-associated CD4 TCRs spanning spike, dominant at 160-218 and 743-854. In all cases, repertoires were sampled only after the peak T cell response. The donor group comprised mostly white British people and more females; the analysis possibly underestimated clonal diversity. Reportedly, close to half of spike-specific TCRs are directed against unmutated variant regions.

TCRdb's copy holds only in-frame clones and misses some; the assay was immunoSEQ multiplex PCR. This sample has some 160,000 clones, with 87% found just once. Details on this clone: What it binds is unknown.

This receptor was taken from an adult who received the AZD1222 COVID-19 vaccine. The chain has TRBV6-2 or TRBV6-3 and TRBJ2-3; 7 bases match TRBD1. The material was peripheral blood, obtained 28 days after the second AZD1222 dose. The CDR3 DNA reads TGTGCCAGCAGTTACTCAGGGGACAGACTTCAGGCAGATACGCAGTATTTT. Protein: CASSYSGDRLQADTQYF.